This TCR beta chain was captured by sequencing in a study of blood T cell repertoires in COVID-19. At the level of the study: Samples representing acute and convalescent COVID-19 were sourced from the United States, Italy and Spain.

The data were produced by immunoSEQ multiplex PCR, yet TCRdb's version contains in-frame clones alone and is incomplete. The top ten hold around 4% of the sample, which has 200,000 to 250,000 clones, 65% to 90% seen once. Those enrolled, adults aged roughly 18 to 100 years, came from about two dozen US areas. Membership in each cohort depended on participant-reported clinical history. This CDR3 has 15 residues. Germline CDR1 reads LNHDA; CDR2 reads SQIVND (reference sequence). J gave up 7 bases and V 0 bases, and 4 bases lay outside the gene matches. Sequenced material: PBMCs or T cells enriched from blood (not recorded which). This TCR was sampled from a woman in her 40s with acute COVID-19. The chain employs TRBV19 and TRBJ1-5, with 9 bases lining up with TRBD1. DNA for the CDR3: TGTGCCAGTAGTATAGAAGGGACAGGGCGACAGCCCCAGCATTTT. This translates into CASSIEGTGRQPQHF. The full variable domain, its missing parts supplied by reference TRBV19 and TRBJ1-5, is DGGITQSPKYLFRKEGQNVTLSCEQNLNHDAMYWYRQDPGQGLRLIYYSQIVNDFQKGDIAEGYSVSREKKESFPLTVTSAQKNPTAFYLCASSIEGTGRQPQHFGDGTRLSIL.